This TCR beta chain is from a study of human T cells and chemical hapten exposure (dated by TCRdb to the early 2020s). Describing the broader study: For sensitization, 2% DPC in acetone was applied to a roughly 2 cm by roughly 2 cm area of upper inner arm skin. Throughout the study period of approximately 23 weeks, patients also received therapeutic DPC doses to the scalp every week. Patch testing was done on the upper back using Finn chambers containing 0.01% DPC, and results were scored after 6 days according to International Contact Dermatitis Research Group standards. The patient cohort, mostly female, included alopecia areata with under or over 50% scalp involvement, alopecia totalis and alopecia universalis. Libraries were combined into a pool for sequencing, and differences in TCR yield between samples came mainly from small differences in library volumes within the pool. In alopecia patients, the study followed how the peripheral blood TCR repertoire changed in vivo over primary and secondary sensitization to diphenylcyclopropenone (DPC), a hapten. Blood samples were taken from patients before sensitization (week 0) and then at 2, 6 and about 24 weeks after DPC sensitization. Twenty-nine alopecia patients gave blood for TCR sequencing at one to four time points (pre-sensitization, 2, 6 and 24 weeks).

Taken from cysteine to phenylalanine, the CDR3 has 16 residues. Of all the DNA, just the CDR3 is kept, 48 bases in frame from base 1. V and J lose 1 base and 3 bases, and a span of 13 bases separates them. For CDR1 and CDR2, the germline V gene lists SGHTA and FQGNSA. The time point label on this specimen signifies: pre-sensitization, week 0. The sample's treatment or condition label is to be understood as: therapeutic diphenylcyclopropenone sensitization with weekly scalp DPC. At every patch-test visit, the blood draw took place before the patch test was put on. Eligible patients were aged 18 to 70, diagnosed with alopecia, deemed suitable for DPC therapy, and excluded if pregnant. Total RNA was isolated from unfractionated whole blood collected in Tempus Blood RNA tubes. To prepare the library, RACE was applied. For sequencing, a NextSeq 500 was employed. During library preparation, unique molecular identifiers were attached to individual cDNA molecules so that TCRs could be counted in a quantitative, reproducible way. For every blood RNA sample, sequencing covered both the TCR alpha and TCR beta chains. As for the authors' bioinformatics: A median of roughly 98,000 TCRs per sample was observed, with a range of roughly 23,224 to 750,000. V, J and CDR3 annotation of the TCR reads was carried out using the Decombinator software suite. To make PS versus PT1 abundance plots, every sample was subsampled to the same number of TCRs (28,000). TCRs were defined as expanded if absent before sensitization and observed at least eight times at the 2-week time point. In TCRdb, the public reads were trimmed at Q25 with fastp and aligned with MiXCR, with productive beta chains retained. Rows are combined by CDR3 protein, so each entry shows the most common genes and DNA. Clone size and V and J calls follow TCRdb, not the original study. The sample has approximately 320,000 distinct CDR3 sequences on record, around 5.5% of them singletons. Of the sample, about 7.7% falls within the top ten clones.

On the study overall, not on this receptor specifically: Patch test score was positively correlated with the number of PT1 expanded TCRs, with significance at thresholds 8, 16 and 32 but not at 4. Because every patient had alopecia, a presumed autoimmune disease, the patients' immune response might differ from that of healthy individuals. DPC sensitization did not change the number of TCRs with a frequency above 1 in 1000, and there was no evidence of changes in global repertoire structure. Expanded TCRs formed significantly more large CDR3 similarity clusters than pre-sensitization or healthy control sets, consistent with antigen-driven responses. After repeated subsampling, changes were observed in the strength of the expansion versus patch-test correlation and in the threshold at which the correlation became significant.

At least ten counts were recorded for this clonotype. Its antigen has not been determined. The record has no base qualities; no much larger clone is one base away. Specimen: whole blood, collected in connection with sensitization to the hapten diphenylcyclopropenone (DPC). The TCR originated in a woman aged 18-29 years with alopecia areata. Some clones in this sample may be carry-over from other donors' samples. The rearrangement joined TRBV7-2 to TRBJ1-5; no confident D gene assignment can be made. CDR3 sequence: CASSLGPLHNNQPQHF. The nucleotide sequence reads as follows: TGTGCCAGCAGCTTAGGACCCCTTCATAACAATCAGCCCCAGCATTTT.